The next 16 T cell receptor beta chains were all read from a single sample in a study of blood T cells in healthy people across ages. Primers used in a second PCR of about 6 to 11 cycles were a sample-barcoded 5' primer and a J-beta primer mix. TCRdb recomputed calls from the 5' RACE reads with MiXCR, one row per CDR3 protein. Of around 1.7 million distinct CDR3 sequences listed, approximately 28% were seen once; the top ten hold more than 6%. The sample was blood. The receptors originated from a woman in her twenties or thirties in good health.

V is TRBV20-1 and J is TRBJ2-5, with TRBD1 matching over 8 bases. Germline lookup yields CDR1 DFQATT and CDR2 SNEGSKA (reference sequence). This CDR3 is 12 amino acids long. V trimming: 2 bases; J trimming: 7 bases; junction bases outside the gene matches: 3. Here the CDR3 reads CSARRQGRTQYF. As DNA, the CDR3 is TGCAGTGCTAGAAGACAGGGGAGGACCCAGTACTTC.

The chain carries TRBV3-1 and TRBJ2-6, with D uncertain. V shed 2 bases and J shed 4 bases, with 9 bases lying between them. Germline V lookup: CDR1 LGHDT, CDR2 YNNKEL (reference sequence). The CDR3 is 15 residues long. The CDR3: CASSQSSAGANVLTF. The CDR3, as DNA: TGTGCCAGCAGCCAAAGCTCAGCCGGGGCCAACGTCCTGACTTTC.

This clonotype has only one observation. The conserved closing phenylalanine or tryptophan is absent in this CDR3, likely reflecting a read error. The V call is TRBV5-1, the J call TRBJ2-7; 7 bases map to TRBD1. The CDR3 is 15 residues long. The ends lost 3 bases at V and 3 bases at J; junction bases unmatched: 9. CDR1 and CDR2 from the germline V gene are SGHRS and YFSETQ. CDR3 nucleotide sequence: TGCGCCAGCAGCTATGGGACAGCCAGGGTCTACGAGCAGTACAAC. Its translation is CASSYGTARVYEQYN.

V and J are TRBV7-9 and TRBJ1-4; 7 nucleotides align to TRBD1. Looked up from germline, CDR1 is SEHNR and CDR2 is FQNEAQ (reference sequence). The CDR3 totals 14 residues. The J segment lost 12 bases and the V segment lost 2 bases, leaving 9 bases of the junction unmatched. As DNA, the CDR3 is TGTGCCAGCAGCTTACCGAGGACAGGAGGGGAACTGTTTTTT. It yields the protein CASSLPRTGGELFF.

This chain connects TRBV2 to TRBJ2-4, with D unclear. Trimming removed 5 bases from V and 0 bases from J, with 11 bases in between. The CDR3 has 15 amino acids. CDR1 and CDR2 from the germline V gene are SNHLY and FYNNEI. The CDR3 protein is CASSQWTGAKNIQYF. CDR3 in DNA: TGTGCCAGCAGTCAATGGACGGGAGCCAAAAACATTCAGTACTTC.

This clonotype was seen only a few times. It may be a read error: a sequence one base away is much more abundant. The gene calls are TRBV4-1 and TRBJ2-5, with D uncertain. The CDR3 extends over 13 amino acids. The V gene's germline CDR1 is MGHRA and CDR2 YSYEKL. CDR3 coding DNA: TGCACCAGCAGCCAAGTTGTCCAAGAGACCCAGTACTTC. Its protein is CTSSQVVQETQYF.

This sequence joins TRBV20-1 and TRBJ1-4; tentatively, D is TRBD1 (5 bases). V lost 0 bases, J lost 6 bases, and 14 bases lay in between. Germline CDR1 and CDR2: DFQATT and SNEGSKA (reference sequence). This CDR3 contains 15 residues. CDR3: CSARDQFLQDEKLFF. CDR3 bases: TGCAGTGCTAGAGATCAATTCTTACAGGATGAAAAACTGTTTTTT.

The CDR3 here is CASSRPRETGGSRDTQYF. CDR3 coding DNA: TGTGCCAGCAGCAGGCCTCGAGAGACAGGGGGCTCGAGGGATACGCAGTATTTT. The chain couples TRBV2 to TRBJ2-3; 10 bases are a match to TRBD1. This CDR3 has 18 amino acids. J gave up 6 bases and V 6 bases, and 18 bases lay outside the gene matches. Germline CDR1 SNHLY, CDR2 FYNNEI.

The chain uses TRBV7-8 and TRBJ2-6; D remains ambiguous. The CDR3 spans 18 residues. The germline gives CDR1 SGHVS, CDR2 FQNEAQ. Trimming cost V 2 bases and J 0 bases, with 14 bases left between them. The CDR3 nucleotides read TGTGCCAGCAGCTTAAGGAGCAAGGAGTCCTCTGGGGCCAACGTCCTGACTTTC. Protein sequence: CASSLRSKESSGANVLTF.

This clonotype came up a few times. The CDR3 sequence is CASSTGPGSGAEAFF. CDR3 nucleotides: TGCGCCAGCAGCACCGGACCCGGCTCGGGTGCTGAAGCTTTCTTT. This rearrangement joins TRBV5-1 to TRBJ1-1; D remains ambiguous. Germline lookup yields CDR1 SGHRS and CDR2 YFSETQ. Deletions cut 4 bases from V and 6 bases from J, with 19 bases between. The length of the CDR3 is 15 residues.

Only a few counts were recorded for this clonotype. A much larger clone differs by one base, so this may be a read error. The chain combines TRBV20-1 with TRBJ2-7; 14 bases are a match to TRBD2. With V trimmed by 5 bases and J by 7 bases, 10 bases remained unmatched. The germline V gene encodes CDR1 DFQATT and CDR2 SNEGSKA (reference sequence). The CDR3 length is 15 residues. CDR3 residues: CSAVTSGRVKNEQYF. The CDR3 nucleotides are TGCAGTGCTGTGACTAGCGGGAGGGTTAAGAATGAGCAGTACTTC.

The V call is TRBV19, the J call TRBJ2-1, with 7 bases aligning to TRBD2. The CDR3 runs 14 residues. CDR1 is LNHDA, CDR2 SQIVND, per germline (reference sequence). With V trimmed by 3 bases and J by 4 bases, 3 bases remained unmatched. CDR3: CASSISSGYNEQFF. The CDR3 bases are TGTGCCAGTAGTATTTCTAGCGGATACAATGAGCAGTTCTTC.

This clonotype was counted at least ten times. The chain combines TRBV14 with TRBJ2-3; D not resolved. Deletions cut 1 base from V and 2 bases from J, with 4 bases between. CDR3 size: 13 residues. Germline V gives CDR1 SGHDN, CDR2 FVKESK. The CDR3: CASSQVPTDTQYF. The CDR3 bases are TGTGCCAGCAGCCAAGTCCCCACAGATACGCAGTATTTT.

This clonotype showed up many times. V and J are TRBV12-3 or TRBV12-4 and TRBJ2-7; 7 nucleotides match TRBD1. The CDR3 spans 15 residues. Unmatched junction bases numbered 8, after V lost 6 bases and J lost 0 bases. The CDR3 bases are TGTGCCAGCAGCTCCGGACAGGCCCACTCCTACGAGCAGTACTTC. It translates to CASSSGQAHSYEQYF.

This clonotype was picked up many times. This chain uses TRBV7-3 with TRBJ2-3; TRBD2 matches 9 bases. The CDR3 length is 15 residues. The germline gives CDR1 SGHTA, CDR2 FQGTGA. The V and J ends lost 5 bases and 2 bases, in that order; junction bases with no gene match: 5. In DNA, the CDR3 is TGTGCCAGCAGCCCCAGCGGGGGGCTCACAGATACGCAGTATTTT. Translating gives CASSPSGGLTDTQYF.

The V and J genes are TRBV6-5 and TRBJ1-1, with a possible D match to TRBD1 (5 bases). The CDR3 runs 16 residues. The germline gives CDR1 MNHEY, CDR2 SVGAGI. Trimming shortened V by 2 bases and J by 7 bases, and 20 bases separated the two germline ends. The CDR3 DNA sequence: TGTGCCAGCAGTTACGTCCAGGGCAATAAGTTTGTTGAAGCTTTCTTT. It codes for CASSYVQGNKFVEAFF.